This T cell receptor beta chain is from a study of T-cell reconstitution after alpha-beta-depleted transplantation in children. Trimming cost V 1 base and J 5 bases; bases outside gene matches: 11. Germline V gives CDR1 MGHRA, CDR2 YSYEKL. The CDR3 sequence is 17 residues long. Preparation of the TCRbeta library used unique molecular identifiers. TCRdb analysed the PCR reads with MiXCR anew, one entry per CDR3 protein. The profile shows 400,000 to 500,000 distinct CDR3 sequences, approximately 10% of them singletons. The sequencing used PBMCs from the stem cell graft donor, collected from the stem cell graft. This clonotype was sampled from a human donor who donated a stem cell graft to a child with acute myeloid leukemia. The chain uses TRBV4-1 and TRBJ2-7; TRBD2 agrees at 10 bases. The CDR3 loop reads CASSQGSASGSSDEQYF. The CDR3 bases are TGCGCCAGCAGCCAAGGATCAGCTAGCGGGAGTAGCGACGAGCAGTACTTC.